These 3 T cell receptor beta chains originate from one sample sequenced in a study of shared clonotypes between healthy human individuals. Only in-frame clones appear in the TCRdb table, and some are missing; sequencing was by immunoSEQ multiplex PCR. The data hold roughly 2,500,000 clones, with 90% to 95% observed a single time. The sequenced sample consisted of naive CD4+ T cells from PBMCs. Subset: CD45RA+ positively selected. The receptors stem from a man between 18 and 29 years old in good health. Some clones in this sample may be carry-over from other donors' samples.

This clone came up once. The chain is built from TRBV10-2 and TRBJ1-4; D ambiguous. V shed 2 bases and J shed 3 bases, with 16 bases lying between them. In germline, CDR1 is WSHSY, CDR2 SAAADI. This CDR3 region has 17 residues. As DNA, the CDR3 is TGCGCCAGCAGTGAGAAGGCTCGGGGTTCGGCTAATGAAAAACTGTTTTTT. It is translated as CASSEKARGSANEKLFF.

The CDR3 coding sequence is TGTGCCAGCAGTTTAAGGGGGCAGCCGGATGGCTACACCTTC. Residues: CASSLRGQPDGYTF. The chain combines TRBV28 with TRBJ1-2, with TRBD1 matching over 7 bases. CDR3 length: 14 residues. Trimming cost V 2 bases and J 6 bases; bases outside gene matches: 6. Per the germline V gene, CDR1 is MDHEN and CDR2 is SYDVKM.

This chain links TRBV11-2 with TRBJ2-5; D is unresolved. Looked up from germline, CDR1 is SGHAT and CDR2 is FQNNGV. V lost 0 bases, J lost 4 bases, and 15 bases lay in between. The CDR3 is 16 amino acids. The CDR3 region has the DNA TGTGCCAGCAGCTTAGAGTTATACCTTGCAGCAGAGACCCAGTACTTC. It translates to CASSLELYLAAETQYF.